The present T cell receptor (beta chain) was sequenced within a study of cytomegalovirus exposure and HLA in healthy donors. Study-wide context: Unique TCRs numbering around 85 million, obtained from HLA-typed donors, made up an early data release. General study points: Among immune exposure information, only CMV serostatus was available. Reportedly, a later analysis found an Asian-associated ancestry cluster had fewer N-insertions than the approximately 700-donor mean.

For this clone: The target antigen is unknown.

13 Jbeta primers and 60 Vbeta primers were used for the PCR. Assay used: immunoSEQ multiplex PCR; TCRdb lists only in-frame clones, some missing. The data hold 75,000 to 85,000 clones, with around three quarters observed a single time. With 6 bases clipped from V and 8 bases from J, the junction kept 8 bases outside the gene matches. This CDR3 comprises 14 residues. Germline V gives CDR1 MNHEY, CDR2 SMNVEV (reference sequence). The V and J genes are TRBV27 and TRBJ1-3, with 9 bases identical to TRBD1. Input material: PBMCs. The TCR sequence derives from a male donor in good health and CMV-seronegative. CDR3 coding DNA: TGTGCCAGCAGATTAACAGGGGGCCGGGACACCATATATTTT. Translating it yields CASRLTGGRDTIYF.